This record concerns one T cell receptor beta chain sequence. This record comes from a study of shared clonotypes between healthy human individuals. The repertoire was sequenced with immunoSEQ multiplex PCR; TCRdb's copy has only in-frame clones and lacks some. The sample holds around 300,000 clones, about nine tenths seen once. This clonotype was sampled from a man younger than 30 in good health. Input material: memory CD8+ T cells sorted from blood. Subset defined: CD45RO+ cells pooled with CCR7-negative TemRA cells.

The CDR3 protein is CASSVAGSEAEEQYF. Here the CDR3 DNA reads TGTGCCAGCAGCGTAGCGGGCAGTGAGGCCGAAGAGCAGTACTTC. The rearrangement joins TRBV9 to TRBJ2-7; D is unclear. The germline V and J ends were trimmed by 0 bases and 7 bases, with 17 bases remaining between them. Germline V gene data show CDR1 as SGDLS and CDR2 as YYNGEE. The CDR3 has 15 amino acids.